Below are 30 T cell receptor beta chains sequenced from a single sample in a study of cytomegalovirus exposure and HLA in healthy donors. In the PCR, 60 Vbeta and 13 Jbeta primers were used. The repertoire was sequenced with immunoSEQ multiplex PCR; TCRdb's copy has only in-frame clones and lacks some. The table gives roughly 50,000 clones; the top ten clones make up around 2.2% of it. The sample was PBMCs. Receptor source: a middle-aged woman in good health and CMV-seronegative.

The chain couples TRBV4-1 to TRBJ2-2, with D possibly being TRBD2 (6 bases). CDR1 MGHRA and CDR2 YSYEKL come from the germline V gene. V was cut by 4 bases and J by 1 base, with 7 bases left in between. The CDR3 is 14 residues long. The CDR3 is CASSRRENTGELFF. The CDR3, as DNA: TGCGCCAGCAGCCGGCGGGAGAACACCGGGGAGCTGTTTTTT.

V and J are TRBV4-1 and TRBJ1-1; TRBD1 is a possible D gene (6 bases). The CDR3 is made up of 13 amino acids. The germline V gene encodes CDR1 MGHRA and CDR2 YSYEKL. V lost 5 bases and J 7 bases, leaving 14 bases between the germline ends. In DNA, the CDR3 is TGCGCCAGCAGCAGACGGACAGATATTGAAGCTTTCTTT. Its protein product is CASSRRTDIEAFF.

The V call is TRBV30, the J call TRBJ1-5; D remains ambiguous. This CDR3 has 15 residues. Trimming pared 2 bases from V and 0 bases from J, leaving 11 bases between. Germline-derived CDR1 and CDR2 are GTSNPN and SVGIG (reference sequence). CDR3 in amino acids: CAWSQDVYSNQPQHF. CDR3 coding DNA: TGTGCCTGGAGTCAGGATGTTTATAGCAATCAGCCCCAGCATTTT. The whole variable domain, remainder taken from reference TRBV30 and TRBJ1-5, is SQTIHQWPATLVQPVGSPLSLECTVEGTSNPNLYWYRQAAGRGLQLLFYSVGIGQISSEVPQNLSASRPQDRQFILSSKKLLLSDSGFYLCAWSQDVYSNQPQHFGDGTRLSIL.

With regard to this clone: This sample includes further DNA sequences coding for the same CDR3. This chain links TRBV9 with TRBJ2-3; TRBD2 agrees at 8 bases. V trimming: 4 bases; J trimming: 0 bases; junction bases outside the gene matches: 10. CDR3 size: 17 residues. From germline, CDR1 is SGDLS and CDR2 YYNGEE. Here the CDR3 reads CASSSSGGAGSTDTQYF. The CDR3, as DNA: TGTGCCAGCAGCTCCTCCGGGGGGGCAGGTAGCACAGATACGCAGTATTTT.

This rearrangement joins TRBV10-3 to TRBJ1-1; unclear D gene. Germline V gene sequence: CDR1 ENHRY, CDR2 SYGVKD. The CDR3 has 14 amino acids. Trimming stripped 0 bases from V and 1 base from J, with 6 bases between. CDR3 DNA: TGTGCCATCAGTGAGTCAACGGGGAACACTGAAGCTTTCTTT. This codes for CAISESTGNTEAFF.

This chain links TRBV30 with TRBJ1-2; 7 positions match TRBD1. Germline CDR1 is GTSNPN and CDR2 is SVGIG (reference sequence). The trim removed 0 bases at V and 4 bases at J, leaving 5 bases unmatched. The CDR3 runs to 14 residues. CDR3 amino acids: CAWSVGPGGYGYTF. The CDR3 coding sequence is TGTGCCTGGAGTGTAGGGCCAGGGGGCTATGGCTACACCTTC.

V and J are TRBV5-8 and TRBJ2-7; D gene ambiguous. The ends were cut back, 0 bases at V and 6 bases at J, with 4 bases in the middle. The CDR3 has 11 amino acids. Per the germline V gene, CDR1 is SGHTS and CDR2 is YDEGEE. In DNA, the CDR3 is TGTGCCAGCAGCTTGGACTCCGAGCAGTACTTC. Translating it yields CASSLDSEQYF.

The chain carries TRBV7-2 and TRBJ1-4; no firm D call. Germline CDR1 is SGHTA and CDR2 is FQGNSA. Trimming removed 1 base at V and 3 bases at J, with 12 bases between. CDR3 length equals 16 residues. CDR3 in DNA: TGTGCCAGCAGCTTAGGGGCGGGGAGGGCTAATGAAAAACTGTTTTTT. Its protein product is CASSLGAGRANEKLFF.

The chain joins TRBV4-1 to TRBJ2-7; 9 nucleotides match TRBD1. With V trimmed by 3 bases and J by 5 bases, 11 bases remained unmatched. In germline, CDR1 is MGHRA, CDR2 YSYEKL. This CDR3 spans 16 amino acids. This CDR3 is CASSHGGTGTFDEQYF. The CDR3 DNA reads as TGCGCCAGCAGCCACGGGGGGACAGGGACCTTCGACGAGCAGTACTTC.

A word on this clone: Other DNA sequences in the sample encode the same CDR3. The V gene is TRBV18, the J gene TRBJ2-7, with 11 bases that match TRBD1. The germline gives CDR1 KGHSH, CDR2 LQKENI. Trimming at V came to 2 bases and at J to 4 bases, leaving 1 base not matched to a gene. This CDR3 is built from 14 residues. The CDR3 nucleotides are TGTGCCAGCTCACCAGGGGACAGGGGGTACGAGCAGTACTTC. It yields the protein CASSPGDRGYEQYF.

The chain combines TRBV27 with TRBJ2-1, with 12 bases matching TRBD1. The CDR3 is 20 amino acids. V gave up 1 base and J gave up 3 bases; unmatched junction bases: 13. Germline CDR1 is MNHEY and CDR2 is SMNVEV (reference sequence). The CDR3 DNA is TGTGCCAGCAGTTTATACAGTCGGGACAGGGGGCCCTCTTACTACAATGAGCAGTTCTTC. Translation: CASSLYSRDRGPSYYNEQFF.

The V call is TRBV6-5, the J call TRBJ2-3, with D perhaps TRBD2 (6 bases). This CDR3 has 14 amino acids. Germline V gene lookup returns CDR1 MNHEY and CDR2 SVGAGI. Trimming left V 8 bases short and J 7 bases short, with 19 bases between. CDR3 loop: CASASGLGGNTQYF. Written as DNA, the CDR3 is TGTGCCAGCGCCTCGGGACTTGGTGGAAATACGCAGTATTTT.

This chain connects TRBV7-3 to TRBJ2-1; 14 bases line up with TRBD2. Germline values: CDR1 SGHTA, CDR2 FQGTGA. V trimming: 2 bases; J trimming: 1 base; junction bases outside the gene matches: 10. This CDR3 region has 20 residues. CDR3 nucleotide sequence: TGTGCCAGCAGCTTACCAGTGAATGGGACTAGCGGGAGTTCCTACAATGAGCAGTTCTTC. Amino acid sequence: CASSLPVNGTSGSSYNEQFF.

CDR3 in amino acids: CASSSQGGGTEAFF. CDR3 DNA sequence: TGTGCCAGCTCATCTCAGGGGGGCGGCACTGAAGCTTTCTTT. The rearrangement uses TRBV18 and TRBJ1-1, with TRBD1 identical over 7 bases. Germline CDR1 is KGHSH and CDR2 is LQKENI. The CDR3 runs 14 residues. J gave up 4 bases and V 5 bases, and 7 bases lay outside the gene matches. The entire variable domain, with the rest obtained from reference TRBV18 and TRBJ1-1, is as follows: NAGVMQNPRHLVRRRGQEARLRCSPMKGHSHVYWYRQLPEEGLKFMVYLQKENIIDESGMPKERFSAEFPKEGPSILRIQQVVRGDSAAYFCASSSQGGGTEAFFGQGTRLTVV.

CDR3 protein: CASSLTVNYGYTF. As DNA, the CDR3 is TGTGCCAGCAGTTTGACAGTAAACTATGGCTACACCTTC. The V call is TRBV28, the J call TRBJ1-2; possible D gene TRBD1, 5 bases. Trimming cost V 3 bases and J 2 bases, with 7 bases left between them. CDR3 length: 13 amino acids. Germline V CDR1 and CDR2: MDHEN, SYDVKM.

The chain carries TRBV5-1 and TRBJ2-2; 7 bases match TRBD2. There are 15 residues in the CDR3. The V and J ends lost 4 bases and 5 bases, in that order; junction bases with no gene match: 8. Germline CDR1 reads SGHRS; CDR2 reads YFSETQ. CDR3 nucleotide sequence: TGCGCCAGCAGCCTGGACTGGGGAGGGACCGGGGAGCTGTTTTTT. Translation: CASSLDWGGTGELFF.

The chain combines TRBV2 with TRBJ2-7; 9 bases align to TRBD1. Germline trimming cut 10 bases from V and 2 bases from J; bases unmatched to any gene: 3. CDR1 and CDR2 (germline): SNHLY, FYNNEI. This CDR3 comprises 12 residues. The DNA for the CDR3 is TGTGCCAACGGACAGGGGACCTACGAGCAGTACTTC. Its translation: CANGQGTYEQYF. Filled out from reference TRBV2 and TRBJ2-7, the complete variable domain reads EPEVTQTPSHQVTQMGQEVILRCVPISNHLYFYWYRQILGQKVEFLVSFYNNEISEKSEIFDDQFSVERPDGSNFTLKIRSTKLEDSAMYFCANGQGTYEQYFGPGTRLTVT.

Frequency places this clone as medium-sized. The chain couples TRBV10-3 to TRBJ1-1; the D gene is possibly TRBD1 (5 bases). Germline CDR1 and CDR2: ENHRY and SYGVKD. The CDR3 runs 13 residues. Trimming stripped 5 bases from V and 1 base from J, with 8 bases between. CDR3 nucleotide sequence: TGTGCCATCAGTAGGACAACGAACACTGAAGCTTTCTTT. This gives the protein CAISRTTNTEAFF.

V is TRBV5-3 and J is TRBJ1-5; D uncertain. TRBV5-3 is known as an ORF, though its function is uncertain. There are 16 residues in the CDR3. V lost 4 bases to trimming and J lost 6 bases, with 20 bases between them. The CDR3 sequence: CARSLDWEAGGQPQHF. DNA for the CDR3: TGTGCCAGAAGCCTAGACTGGGAGGCGGGAGGTCAGCCCCAGCATTTT.

The V gene is TRBV5-5, the J gene TRBJ1-5; D is unresolved. The V end lost 4 bases, the J end lost 7 bases, and 21 bases lay between the germline ends. Germline-derived CDR1 and CDR2 are SGHKS and YYEKEE (reference sequence). This CDR3 contains 16 residues. The CDR3 sequence: CASSPAEATPRQPQHF. The DNA of the CDR3 is TGTGCCAGCAGCCCTGCGGAGGCCACCCCGCGACAGCCCCAGCATTTT.

The CDR3 DNA follows: TGTGCCAGCAGCTTAGGAGGGTTGGCCTACGAGCAGTACTTC. Its translation: CASSLGGLAYEQYF. The chain uses TRBV7-2 and TRBJ2-7, with D possibly matching TRBD2 (5 bases). Germline CDR1 reads SGHTA; CDR2 reads FQGNSA. This CDR3 region has 14 residues. Trimming shortened V by 1 base and J by 2 bases, and 9 bases separated the two germline ends.

The chain couples TRBV19 to TRBJ2-3; 8 bases fit TRBD2. V gave up 7 bases and J gave up 4 bases; unmatched junction bases: 13. This CDR3 contains 16 residues. From germline, CDR1 is LNHDA and CDR2 SQIVND (reference sequence). Here the CDR3 DNA reads TGTGCCAGTACCGCCCGGGGGGCGGGGGGCCCAGATACGCAGTATTTT. Translated: CASTARGAGGPDTQYF. The variable domain in full, with the rest retrieved from reference TRBV19 and TRBJ2-3, is DGGITQSPKYLFRKEGQNVTLSCEQNLNHDAMYWYRQDPGQGLRLIYYSQIVNDFQKGDIAEGYSVSREKKESFPLTVTSAQKNPTAFYLCASTARGAGGPDTQYFGPGTRLTVL.

The J gene is TRBJ2-1, the V gene TRBV13, with TRBD1 matching over 7 bases. The CDR3 sequence is 12 residues long. Looked up from germline, CDR1 is PRHDT and CDR2 is FYEKMQ (reference sequence). V dropped 5 bases and J dropped 10; count of bases not matched to a gene: 5. In DNA form, the CDR3 reads TGTGCCAGCAGCCAGGGGGAAACAGAGCAGTTCTTC. The encoded protein is CASSQGETEQFF.

DNA for the CDR3: TGTGCCTGGAGTGTACTTGGCCAGAGCGCTGCTTTCTTT. Translated, it gives CAWSVLGQSAAFF. The chain employs TRBV30 and TRBJ1-1; D gene unclear. The CDR3 has 13 residues. The germline CDR1 and CDR2 sequences are GTSNPN and SVGIG (reference sequence). V was trimmed by 0 bases and J by 11 bases, leaving 16 bases between them.

V usage is TRBV4-2 and J usage is TRBJ2-1; 14 positions agree with TRBD2. V was pared by 2 bases and J by 7 bases, with 4 bases of the junction left unmatched. Germline V gene data show CDR1 as LGHNA and CDR2 as YNFKEQ. CDR3 length equals 16 residues. CDR3 DNA sequence: TGTGCCAGCAGCCAATCCCGGACTAGCGGGAGGAATGAGCAGTTCTTC. Translating gives CASSQSRTSGRNEQFF.

Judged by frequency, this clone is medium-sized. The gene calls are TRBV5-5 and TRBJ1-1; D gene uncertain. Germline V gene data show CDR1 as SGHKS and CDR2 as YYEKEE (reference sequence). V was clipped by 4 bases and J by 2 bases, with 12 bases between them. The CDR3 is 14 residues long. CDR3 sequence reads: CASSAVGSNTEAFF. CDR3 DNA sequence: TGTGCCAGCAGCGCAGTAGGGAGTAACACTGAAGCTTTCTTT.

This sequence joins TRBV6-5 and TRBJ1-2; a possible D gene is TRBD1 (6 bases). The length of the CDR3 is 15 residues. Germline V CDR1 and CDR2: MNHEY, SVGAGI. V was trimmed by 8 bases and J by 0 bases, leaving 16 bases between them. CDR3 in DNA: TGTGCCAGCTCCAAGGGGGACCTTGCTAACTATGGCTACACCTTC. It codes for CASSKGDLANYGYTF.

The J gene is TRBJ2-1, the V gene TRBV7-6; TRBD2 agrees at 10 bases. This CDR3 is built from 16 residues. Per germline, CDR1 SGHVS and CDR2 FNYEAQ. After removal of 5 bases from V and 6 bases from J, the junction contained 10 bases not matched to a gene. CDR3 protein: CASSPRLAGDPNEQFF. In DNA, the CDR3 is TGTGCCAGCAGCCCCCGTCTAGCGGGAGATCCCAATGAGCAGTTCTTC.

CDR3 protein: CASSVGGGGQTAEAFF. CDR3 in DNA: TGTGCCAGCAGCGTAGGAGGCGGGGGACAAACTGCTGAAGCTTTCTTT. The V call is TRBV9, the J call TRBJ1-1; a weak D match, TRBD1 (6 bases). Germline V CDR1 and CDR2: SGDLS, YYNGEE. The CDR3 contains 16 residues. The V end was cut by 0 bases, the J end by 6 bases, with 18 bases between.

This chain uses TRBV10-3 with TRBJ2-2; D uncertain. V dropped 7 bases and J dropped 2 bases, with 11 bases sitting between them. Germline CDR1 is ENHRY and CDR2 is SYGVKD. The CDR3 is 14 amino acids. This CDR3 is CAITPVLNTGELFF. The CDR3 DNA follows: TGTGCCATCACACCGGTCTTAAACACCGGGGAGCTGTTTTTT.